The 24 T cell receptor beta chains listed next were all sequenced from one sample in a study of sequential checkpoint blockade in melanoma. The data were produced by immunoSEQ multiplex PCR, yet TCRdb's version contains in-frame clones alone and is incomplete. The repertoire consists of about 6,900 clones, with roughly 74% occurring once and the leading ten covering almost 7.5%. As for treatment: randomized to nivolumab then ipilimumab (arm A) or the reverse (arm B). The sequenced sample was CD8+ T cells sorted from blood (inferred from file names), obtained from a patient given nivolumab and ipilimumab in sequence. These receptors all come from a human donor with melanoma.

The V gene is TRBV30, the J gene TRBJ1-5; unclear D gene. V lost 3 bases to trimming and J lost 6 bases, with 12 bases between them. CDR3 size: 13 residues. Germline V gene data show CDR1 as GTSNPN and CDR2 as SVGIG (reference sequence). CDR3 region: CAWSRGDFQPQHF. The CDR3 nucleotides are TGTGCCTGGAGCAGAGGCGACTTTCAGCCCCAGCATTTT. Together with reference TRBV30 and TRBJ1-5, the CDR3 gives the full variable domain: SQTIHQWPATLVQPVGSPLSLECTVEGTSNPNLYWYRQAAGRGLQLLFYSVGIGQISSEVPQNLSASRPQDRQFILSSKKLLLSDSGFYLCAWSRGDFQPQHFGDGTRLSIL.

This chain joins TRBV9 and TRBJ2-2; D unclear. V shed 7 bases and J shed 3 bases, with 7 bases lying between them. The CDR3 sequence is 12 residues long. Germline CDR1 and CDR2: SGDLS and YYNGEE. CDR3 bases: TGTGCCAGCGAACGGGACACCGGGGAGCTGTTTTTT. Protein product: CASERDTGELFF.

V and J are TRBV6-5 and TRBJ1-2, with D hard to call. The CDR3 spans 14 residues. The germline V gene encodes CDR1 MNHEY and CDR2 SVGAGI. Trimming pared 2 bases from V and 7 bases from J, leaving 14 bases between. The CDR3 reads CASSYLAGPGGYTF. The CDR3 DNA sequence: TGTGCCAGCAGTTACCTCGCAGGCCCAGGTGGCTACACCTTC.

This chain uses TRBV9 with TRBJ2-5; D is uncertain. The germline gives CDR1 SGDLS, CDR2 YYNGEE. Between the trimmed V and J ends, which lost 0 bases and 0 bases, there was a span of 9 bases. The CDR3 sequence is 15 residues long. CDR3 amino acids: CASSVGGSNQETQYF. The CDR3 coding sequence is TGTGCCAGCAGCGTAGGAGGCAGCAACCAAGAGACCCAGTACTTC.

This clone was seen a handful of times. The chain couples TRBV7-9 to TRBJ1-2, with 7 bases that match TRBD1. With 1 base clipped from V and 6 bases from J, the junction kept 8 bases outside the gene matches. Germline V gives CDR1 SEHNR, CDR2 FQNEAQ (reference sequence). The CDR3 length is 15 residues. CDR3 region: CASSLGTGGTHGYTF. The CDR3 nucleotides read TGTGCCAGCAGCTTAGGGACAGGAGGGACGCATGGCTACACCTTC.

The chain has TRBV29-1 and TRBJ2-7; 7 bases match TRBD2. Germline V gene data show CDR1 as SQVTM and CDR2 as ANQGSEA. There are 14 residues in the CDR3. Unmatched junction bases numbered 13, after V lost 7 bases and J lost 4 bases. CDR3 DNA sequence: TGCAGCGCCTATGGGCGGGGGTCCTCTTACGAGCAGTACTTC. Its translation is CSAYGRGSSYEQYF.

This clone has just a few counts. This chain uses TRBV2 with TRBJ2-1; the D gene is possibly TRBD1 (6 bases). CDR3 size: 17 residues. Germline V gives CDR1 SNHLY, CDR2 FYNNEI. The V end lost 5 bases, the J end lost 0 bases, and 17 bases lay between the germline ends. CDR3 nucleotides: TGTGCCAGCAGTAGGACAGAGCTGGGGAGCTCCTACAATGAGCAGTTCTTC. Translating gives CASSRTELGSSYNEQFF. The full variable domain, with the rest looked up from reference TRBV2 and TRBJ2-1, is EPEVTQTPSHQVTQMGQEVILRCVPISNHLYFYWYRQILGQKVEFLVSFYNNEISEKSEIFDDQFSVERPDGSNFTLKIRSTKLEDSAMYFCASSRTELGSSYNEQFFGPGTRLTVL.

This clone was picked up a small number of times. The chain employs TRBV11-2 and TRBJ2-1, with TRBD2 as a possible D gene (6 bases). This CDR3 region has 12 residues. V was shortened by 1 base and J by 10 bases, with 8 bases between the two germline ends. Germline lookup yields CDR1 SGHAT and CDR2 FQNNGV. The CDR3 protein is CASSLGLAEQFF. CDR3 DNA sequence: TGTGCCAGCAGCTTAGGGCTAGCGGAGCAGTTCTTC.

This chain connects TRBV28 to TRBJ2-7; 9 bases are shared with TRBD2. The CDR3 consists of 18 residues. Per germline, CDR1 MDHEN and CDR2 SYDVKM. V dropped 7 bases and J dropped 5; count of bases not matched to a gene: 21. In nucleotides, the CDR3 is TGTGCCAGCACCCTCTGGGGGGCGGAAGAGGGCGGGGGGGACGAGCAGTACTTC. As protein: CASTLWGAEEGGGDEQYF.

This sequence joins TRBV7-6 and TRBJ2-7, with 9 bases lining up with TRBD2. Trimming cost V 1 base and J 3 bases; bases outside gene matches: 10. The length of the CDR3 is 17 residues. Germline-derived CDR1 and CDR2 are SGHVS and FNYEAQ. The CDR3 DNA reads TGTGCCAGCAGCTTAGTCGGCGGGAGGGCCTATTACTACGAGCAGTACTTC. This codes for CASSLVGGRAYYYEQYF.

The chain recombines TRBV9 with TRBJ2-1, with TRBD1 matching over 9 bases. The germline V gene encodes CDR1 SGDLS and CDR2 YYNGEE. V shed 0 bases, J shed 9 bases, and the junction held 7 bases outside the gene matches. The CDR3 consists of 15 residues. The CDR3 here is CASSVVDRGRGEQFF. The CDR3 coding sequence is TGTGCCAGCAGCGTAGTTGACAGGGGGAGGGGTGAGCAGTTCTTC.

This chain connects TRBV28 to TRBJ2-5, with 10 nucleotides matching TRBD1. The CDR3 covers 18 residues. From germline, CDR1 is MDHEN and CDR2 SYDVKM. The ends lost 5 bases at V and 5 bases at J; junction bases unmatched: 17. Here the CDR3 DNA reads TGTGCCAGCAGTATTGATGGGACAGGGGCGTCTTCGTGGGAGACCCAGTACTTC. Translation gives CASSIDGTGASSWETQYF.

The genes are TRBV6-5 and TRBJ2-5; D call uncertain. CDR3 length equals 16 residues. Germline assignment: CDR1 MNHEY and CDR2 SVGAGI. V was clipped by 2 bases and J by 4 bases, with 17 bases between them. CDR3 DNA: TGTGCCAGCAGTTACACGCCCTTCGGGTTGGCAGAGACCCAGTACTTC. Residues: CASSYTPFGLAETQYF.

The chain carries TRBV27 and TRBJ2-3, with 7 bases identical to TRBD2. V was clipped by 4 bases and J by 6 bases; unmatched bases: 13. This CDR3 has 16 residues. Germline assignment: CDR1 MNHEY and CDR2 SMNVEV (reference sequence). CDR3 region: CASSWEGLGQSDTQYF. CDR3 nucleotides: TGTGCCAGCAGTTGGGAGGGCCTCGGGCAATCGGATACGCAGTATTTT.

This clone was counted only a few times. In DNA form, the CDR3 reads TGTGCCAGCAGCCAACTAGCGGGAGGGTTCCACAATGAGCAGTTCTTC. This translates into CASSQLAGGFHNEQFF. The chain uses TRBV4-2 and TRBJ2-1; 12 nucleotides agree with TRBD2. With 2 bases clipped from V and 5 bases from J, the junction kept 4 bases outside the gene matches. The CDR3 sequence is 16 residues long. The germline CDR1 and CDR2 sequences are LGHNA and YNFKEQ.

The rearrangement joins TRBV27 to TRBJ2-7; TRBD1 matches 10 bases. The CDR3 contains 15 residues. From germline, CDR1 is MNHEY and CDR2 SMNVEV (reference sequence). V was clipped by 4 bases and J by 7 bases; unmatched bases: 10. CDR3 protein: CASSSLRQGAGEQYF. DNA for the CDR3: TGTGCCAGCAGTTCCCTGCGACAGGGGGCTGGAGAGCAGTACTTC.

The chain couples TRBV4-1 to TRBJ1-2; D is uncertain. V was clipped by 3 bases and J by 2 bases, with 7 bases between them. The CDR3 sequence is 13 residues long. Looked up from germline, CDR1 is MGHRA and CDR2 is YSYEKL. The CDR3 region has the DNA TGCGCCAGCAGCCATACGGGAAACTATGGCTACACCTTC. It translates to CASSHTGNYGYTF.

On this clone: Other DNA variants within this sample encode the same CDR3. This rearrangement joins TRBV5-1 to TRBJ2-7; 11 bases match TRBD2. The CDR3 loop spans 16 amino acids. V was clipped by 4 bases and J by 4 bases; unmatched bases: 10. The germline V gene has CDR1 SGHRS and CDR2 YFSETQ. For the CDR3, the DNA is TGCGCCAGCAGCACCGGGACTAGCGGAGACATATACGAGCAGTACTTC. It codes for CASSTGTSGDIYEQYF.

The gene calls are TRBV20-1 and TRBJ2-1; D not certain. Germline lookup yields CDR1 DFQATT and CDR2 SNEGSKA (reference sequence). The V end lost 7 bases, the J end lost 3 bases, and 7 bases lay between the germline ends. The CDR3 loop spans 11 amino acids. CDR3 nucleotides: TGCAGTGTGTTGCGCTACAATGAGCAGTTCTTC. Protein: CSVLRYNEQFF.

CDR3 sequence: CAISESGASGQDEQFF. In DNA form, the CDR3 reads TGTGCCATCAGTGAGTCGGGGGCTAGCGGTCAAGATGAGCAGTTCTTC. The chain has TRBV10-3 and TRBJ2-1, with D tentatively TRBD2 (7 bases). The CDR3 runs 16 residues. The V and J ends lost 0 bases and 8 bases respectively, with 17 bases between them. The germline gives CDR1 ENHRY, CDR2 SYGVKD.

About this clone: One end of the junction fails to match germline, which may point to a read error. The CDR3 loop reads CASSQRAGLSSYEQYF. For the CDR3, the DNA is TGTGCCAGCAGCCAGAGAGCGGGCCTGTCCTCCTACGAGCAGTACTTC. V usage is TRBV4-1 and J usage is TRBJ2-7; D perhaps matches TRBD2 (6 bases). Germline loops: CDR1 MGHRA, CDR2 YSYEKL. This CDR3 is 16 amino acids long.

The rearrangement links TRBV4-1 to TRBJ2-1; TRBD2 aligns across 11 bases. This CDR3 region has 18 residues. CDR1 is MGHRA, CDR2 YSYEKL, per germline. V lost 0 bases to trimming and J lost 6 bases; unmatched junction nucleotides: 10. The CDR3 DNA is TGCGCCAGCAGCCAAGATCCGACTAGCGGGATATTCCTCAATGAGCAGTTCTTC. Residues: CASSQDPTSGIFLNEQFF.

The rearrangement joins TRBV28 to TRBJ1-1, with D possibly being TRBD1 (5 bases). V was cut by 7 bases and J by 10 bases, with 19 bases left in between. Germline assignment: CDR1 MDHEN and CDR2 SYDVKM. The CDR3 is 13 amino acids. The CDR3 DNA sequence: TGTGCCAGCAAGTTCCCTCAGGGTCGCCCAGCTTTCTTT. This gives the protein CASKFPQGRPAFF.

The genes are TRBV28 and TRBJ2-2; D might be TRBD2 (5 bases). CDR1 and CDR2 from the germline V gene are MDHEN and SYDVKM. The CDR3 runs to 16 residues. The V end lost 6 bases, the J end lost 5 bases, and 19 bases lay between the germline ends. For the CDR3, the DNA is TGTGCCAGCAGCCACGCGCGACGGGGTTTAACCGGGGAGCTGTTTTTT. Amino acids: CASSHARRGLTGELFF.